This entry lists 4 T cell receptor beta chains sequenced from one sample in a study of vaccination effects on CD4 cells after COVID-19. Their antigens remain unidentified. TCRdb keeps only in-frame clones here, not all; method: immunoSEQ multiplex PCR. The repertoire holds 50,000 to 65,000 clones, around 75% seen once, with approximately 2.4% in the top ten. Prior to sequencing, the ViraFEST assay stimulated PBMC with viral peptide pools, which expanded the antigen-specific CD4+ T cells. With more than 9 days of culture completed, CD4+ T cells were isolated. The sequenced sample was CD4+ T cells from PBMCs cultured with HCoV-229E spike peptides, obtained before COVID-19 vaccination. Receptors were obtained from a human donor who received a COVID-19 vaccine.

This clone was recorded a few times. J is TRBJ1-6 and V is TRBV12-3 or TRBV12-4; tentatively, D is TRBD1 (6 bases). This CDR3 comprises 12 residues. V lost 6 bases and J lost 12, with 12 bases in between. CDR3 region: CASREQGGPLHF. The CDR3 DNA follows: TGTGCCAGCAGGGAACAGGGCGGACCCCTCCACTTT.

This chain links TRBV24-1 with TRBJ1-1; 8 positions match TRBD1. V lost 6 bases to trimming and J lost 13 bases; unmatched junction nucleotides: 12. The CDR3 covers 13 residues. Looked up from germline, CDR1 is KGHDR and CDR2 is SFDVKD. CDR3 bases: TGTGCCACCAGTCCAGGGGGCGCGACCCGTGTTTTCTTT. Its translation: CATSPGGATRVFF.

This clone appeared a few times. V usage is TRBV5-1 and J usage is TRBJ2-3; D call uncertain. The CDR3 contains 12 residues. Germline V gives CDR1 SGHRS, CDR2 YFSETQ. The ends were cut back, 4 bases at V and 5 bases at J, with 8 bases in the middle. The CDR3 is CASSVTLDTQYF. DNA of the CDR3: TGCGCCAGCAGCGTGACACTAGATACGCAGTATTTT.

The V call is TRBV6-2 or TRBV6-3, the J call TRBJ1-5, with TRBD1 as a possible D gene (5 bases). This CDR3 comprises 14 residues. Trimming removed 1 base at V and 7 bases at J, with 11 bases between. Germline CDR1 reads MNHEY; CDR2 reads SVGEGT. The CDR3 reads CASSYFGARQPQHF. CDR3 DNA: TGTGCCAGCAGTTACTTTGGGGCAAGGCAGCCCCAGCATTTT.